The source of this T cell receptor (beta chain) is a study of T cell responses to AZD1222 COVID-19 vaccine. Profiled with immunoSEQ multiplex PCR; TCRdb holds only in-frame clones, not every one. This table has about 97,000 clones, approximately 90% appearing once. This receptor was obtained from an adult in good health. The starting material was peripheral blood, obtained on day 0 of AZD1222 vaccination.

The CDR3 coding sequence is TGTGCCAGCAGCCAAGTCCCCGCGGGCTACACCTTC. Residues: CASSQVPAGYTF. The chain links TRBV14 to TRBJ1-2; D remains ambiguous. CDR1 and CDR2 (germline): SGHDN, FVKESK. The CDR3 runs to 12 residues. Trimming removed 1 base at V and 8 bases at J, with 8 bases between.